This T cell receptor (beta chain) was sequenced during a study of cytomegalovirus exposure and HLA in healthy donors. Worth noting for this clone: Its antigen is currently unknown.

The PCR was carried out with 60 Vbeta primers and 13 Jbeta primers. Only in-frame clones appear in the TCRdb table, and some are missing; sequencing was by immunoSEQ multiplex PCR. This table holds some 67,000 clones, approximately 80% found once. Notes on the study in general: According to an earlier analysis, most TCR beta V segments yielded productive rearrangements about 87% or about 30% of the time.

J was trimmed by 7 bases and V by 5 bases; bases with no gene match: 10. The CDR3 has 15 residues. Germline V gene lookup returns CDR1 SGHTA and CDR2 FQGNSA. Sequenced sample: PBMCs. The V gene is TRBV7-2, the J gene TRBJ2-2, with 7 positions matching TRBD1. The source of this sequence is a woman in her 30s in good health and CMV-seronegative. CDR3 amino acids: CASSTQTGTGGELFF. Written as DNA, the CDR3 is TGTGCCAGCAGCACCCAGACAGGGACGGGCGGGGAGCTGTTTTTT.